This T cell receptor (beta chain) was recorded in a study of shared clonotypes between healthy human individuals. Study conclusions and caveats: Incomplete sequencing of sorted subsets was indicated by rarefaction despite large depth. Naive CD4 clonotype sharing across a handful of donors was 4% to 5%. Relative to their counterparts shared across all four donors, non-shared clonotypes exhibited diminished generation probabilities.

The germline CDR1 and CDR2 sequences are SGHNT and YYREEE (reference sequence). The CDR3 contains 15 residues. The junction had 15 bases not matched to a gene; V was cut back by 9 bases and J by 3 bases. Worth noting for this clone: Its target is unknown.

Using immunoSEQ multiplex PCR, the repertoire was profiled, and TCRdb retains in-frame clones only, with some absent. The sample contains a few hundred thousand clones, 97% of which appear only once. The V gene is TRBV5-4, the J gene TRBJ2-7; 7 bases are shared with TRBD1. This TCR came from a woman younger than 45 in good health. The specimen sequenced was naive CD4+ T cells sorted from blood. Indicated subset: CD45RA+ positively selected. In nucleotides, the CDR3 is TGTGCCACCGGGATACCCGGGACAGCAATCTACGAGCAGTACTTC. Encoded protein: CATGIPGTAIYEQYF.